Here is one TCR beta chain with its context. The protocol was immunoSEQ multiplex PCR, while the TCRdb copy is restricted to in-frame clones and leaves out a portion. The table has under 150,000 clones, 85% to 90% seen once. The data originate from a study of T cell responses to AZD1222 COVID-19 vaccine. The TCR was taken from an adult who received the AZD1222 COVID-19 vaccine. Sequencing used peripheral blood, obtained 28 days after the second AZD1222 dose.

The CDR3 region has the DNA TGTGCCAGCAACCGACAGTTCGGTAATGAAAAACTGTTTTTT. As protein: CASNRQFGNEKLFF. The V and J genes are TRBV28 and TRBJ1-4, with a possible D match to TRBD1 (5 bases). With 7 bases removed from V and 4 bases from J, the gap between germline ends came to 13 bases. CDR1 is MDHEN and CDR2 is SYDVKM in the germline V gene. There are 14 residues in the CDR3.